This TCR beta chain was documented in a study of tumor-infiltrating lymphocytes in primary liver carcinoma. Whole-study results and caveats: Lesser overlap characterized tumor-adjacent and tumor-blood pairs relative to tumor region pairs.

A constant-region primer served to make TCR beta cDNA from around 540 ng total RNA. TCR beta libraries came from three nested multiplex PCR rounds using slightly modified ARM-PCR. Investigators reported that the first two PCR rounds, at around 11 cycles each, used TRBV1-TRBV30 forward primers with a C-beta reverse primer. TCRdb redid the calling of the multiplex PCR reads with MiXCR, one entry per CDR3 protein. The table records 99,000 or so distinct CDR3 sequences, approximately 80% of them present only once. CDR1 and CDR2 (germline): MNHNS, SASEGT. The CDR3 loop spans 15 amino acids. Without any cell sorting, about 19-30 mg of bulk tissue yielded co-extracted RNA and DNA. To note about this clonotype: Its cognate antigen is unknown. The germline gene is not matched at one end of the junction; a read error may be the cause.

Sequencing used liver tumor tissue from sampling region 3. Stated subset: tumor region T3, left-lateral pole. This TCR was sampled from a man aged 40-50 years with primary liver carcinoma and hepatitis B virus infection. This chain connects TRBV6-1 to TRBJ1-6, with 10 bases fitting TRBD1. CDR3 nucleotides: TGTGCCAGGATCACGAGACAGGGGGCTTATTCACTCCTCCACTTT. It specifies CARITRQGAYSLLHF.